These 9 T cell receptor beta chains were sequenced from one sample in a study of blood T cell repertoires in COVID-19. Here immunoSEQ multiplex PCR was the method, and the copy in TCRdb shows in-frame clones only, minus some. This table has approximately 170,000 clones, roughly 87% appearing once. The sequenced material came from peripheral blood. These receptors came from a woman aged 70-85 years with COVID-19, enrolled during active disease.

V and J are TRBV5-4 and TRBJ2-7; possibly TRBD2 for D (7 bases). With 0 bases removed from V and 0 bases from J, the gap between germline ends came to 10 bases. CDR3 length equals 15 residues. The germline gives CDR1 SGHNT, CDR2 YYREEE (reference sequence). CDR3 region: CASSLEGGLSYEQYF. The CDR3 DNA reads TGTGCCAGCAGCTTGGAGGGGGGGCTCTCCTACGAGCAGTACTTC.

This chain joins TRBV28 and TRBJ2-4; 8 positions agree with TRBD1. The junction had 9 bases not matched to a gene; V was cut back by 5 bases and J by 0 bases. The germline gives CDR1 MDHEN, CDR2 SYDVKM. The CDR3 runs to 17 residues. CDR3 loop: CASSPRDRSLAKNIQYF. The CDR3 DNA sequence: TGTGCCAGCAGTCCCAGGGACAGGTCCCTAGCCAAAAACATTCAGTACTTC. The full variable domain, with the rest looked up from reference TRBV28 and TRBJ2-4, is DVKVTQSSRYLVKRTGEKVFLECVQDMDHENMFWYRQDPGLGLRLIYFSYDVKMKEKGDIPEGYSVSREKKERFSLILESASTNQTSMYLCASSPRDRSLAKNIQYFGAGTRLSVL.

J is TRBJ1-4 and V is TRBV6-5; D unclear. This CDR3 region has 14 residues. V was cut by 1 base and J by 8 bases, with 11 bases left in between. Germline CDR1 and CDR2: MNHEY and SVGAGI. CDR3 DNA: TGTGCCAGCAGTTACTACTCTAACGGGGAAAAACTGTTTTTT. Translating it yields CASSYYSNGEKLFF.

The J gene is TRBJ1-5, the V gene TRBV5-1; TRBD1 is a possible D gene (6 bases). V was cut by 0 bases and J by 3 bases, with 7 bases left in between. CDR1 and CDR2 (germline): SGHRS, YFSETQ. The CDR3 has 14 residues. The CDR3 DNA sequence: TGCGCCAGCAGCTTGGGGGGGCCCAATCAGCCCCAGCATTTT. Amino acid sequence: CASSLGGPNQPQHF. The variable domain in full, with the rest retrieved from reference TRBV5-1 and TRBJ1-5, is KAGVTQTPRYLIKTRGQQVTLSCSPISGHRSVSWYQQTPGQGLQFLFEYFSETQRNKGNFPGRFSGRQFSNSRSEMNVSTLELGDSALYLCASSLGGPNQPQHFGDGTRLSIL.

This chain connects TRBV18 to TRBJ2-5; TRBD2 agrees at 8 bases. CDR1 is KGHSH, CDR2 LQKENI, per germline. V shed 3 bases and J 2 bases; nucleotides not matched to a gene: 11. This CDR3 has 17 residues. CDR3 sequence reads: CASSPHPPGGPQETQYF. As DNA, the CDR3 is TGTGCCAGCTCACCGCACCCGCCGGGAGGGCCACAAGAGACCCAGTACTTC.

For the CDR3, the DNA is TGTGCCATCAGTGAAGGCGGGGGCGGCGGTCAGCCCCAGCATTTT. It specifies CAISEGGGGGQPQHF. J is TRBJ1-5 and V is TRBV10-3; maybe TRBD1 (6 bases). The CDR3 is made up of 15 amino acids. Germline CDR1 and CDR2: ENHRY and SYGVKD. The ends were cut back, 3 bases at V and 6 bases at J, with 15 bases in the middle.

This rearrangement joins TRBV21-1 to TRBJ1-3; the table's D call, TRBD1, has no DNA check behind it. TRBV21-1 is annotated as a pseudogene. The CDR3 totals 21 residues. In DNA form, the CDR3 reads TGTGCCAGCAGCAAAGCTTGGGTAATAAGACAGGGGGCCCCTCCTGGAAACACCATATATTTT. Its protein product is CASSKAWVIRQGAPPGNTIYF.

Of note for this clone: The sample has other DNA sequences that encode this CDR3 too. This sequence joins TRBV18 and TRBJ2-7, with 9 bases aligning to TRBD2. Germline CDR1 and CDR2: KGHSH and LQKENI. Losses at the gene ends were 4 bases for V and 2 bases for J; bases not matched to a gene: 3. The CDR3 extends over 14 amino acids. For the CDR3, the DNA is TGTGCCAGCTCACGGGCGGGAGGGACCTACGAGCAGTACTTC. It specifies CASSRAGGTYEQYF.

The genes are TRBV2 and TRBJ2-6; the match to TRBD1 covers 8 bases. The V segment lost 10 bases and the J segment 0 bases; nucleotides outside the gene matches: 8. Looked up from germline, CDR1 is SNHLY and CDR2 is FYNNEI. This CDR3 is 16 amino acids long. This chain's CDR3 is CATRQGHNSGANVLTF. CDR3 in DNA: TGTGCCACCCGACAGGGGCATAACTCTGGGGCCAACGTCCTGACTTTC.